The 2 T cell receptor beta chains below come from one sample, sequenced in a study of T cell responses to AZD1222 COVID-19 vaccine. The protocol was immunoSEQ multiplex PCR, while the TCRdb copy is restricted to in-frame clones and leaves out a portion. The sample includes roughly 130,000 clones, roughly nine tenths seen only once; the top ten take under 3.5%. The source material was peripheral blood, sampled on day 0 of AZD1222 vaccination. These receptors all stem from an adult in good health.

CDR3 coding DNA: TGTGCCAGCAGCCAAGTGGTGAACTCTGGGGCCAACGTCCTGACTTTC. This translates into CASSQVVNSGANVLTF. This chain connects TRBV14 to TRBJ2-6; D is unclear. Germline CDR1 is SGHDN and CDR2 is FVKESK. V was cut by 1 base and J by 0 bases, with 7 bases left in between. This CDR3 spans 16 amino acids.

The chain has TRBV9 and TRBJ2-7; 8 nucleotides agree with TRBD2. The CDR3 length is 14 residues. The V gene's germline CDR1 is SGDLS and CDR2 YYNGEE. V lost 3 bases, J lost 6 bases, and 8 bases stayed unmatched. DNA for the CDR3: TGTGCCAGCAGCGGGAATCTAGCGGGTGGCGAGCAGTACTTC. This codes for CASSGNLAGGEQYF.